The 25 T cell receptor beta chains below were found in one sample sequenced in a study of cytomegalovirus exposure and HLA in healthy donors. The PCR had 60 Vbeta and 13 Jbeta primers. Sequencing was performed with immunoSEQ multiplex PCR; in TCRdb, only in-frame clones are kept and a portion is missing. The sample has about 110,000 clones, approximately 80% seen once; the top ten hold around 2.9%. Specimen: PBMCs. These receptors all come from a woman between 55 and 75 years old in good health and CMV-seropositive.

The chain has TRBV6-6 and TRBJ2-5; TRBD2 is a possible D gene (5 bases). CDR1 and CDR2 (germline): MNHNY, SVGAGI (reference sequence). V lost 6 bases and J lost 11, with 19 bases in between. The CDR3 has 13 amino acids. CDR3 bases: TGTGCCAGCAGCGACCTGACCGGGATCGGGCAGTACTTC. Translated: CASSDLTGIGQYF.

This clone showed up just a few times. The V gene is TRBV5-1, the J gene TRBJ1-4; 10 bases map to TRBD1. There are 14 residues in the CDR3. Trimming at V came to 2 bases and at J to 12 bases, leaving 7 bases not matched to a gene. The germline gives CDR1 SGHRS, CDR2 YFSETQ. This CDR3 reads CASSLGTGEEELFF. CDR3 nucleotide sequence: TGCGCCAGCAGCTTAGGGACAGGGGAAGAGGAACTGTTTTTT.

This CDR3 reads CASSEPSGTADGYTF. The CDR3 region has the DNA TGTGCCAGCAGTGAACCCTCAGGTACCGCAGATGGCTACACCTTC. The chain links TRBV6-1 to TRBJ1-2; no reliable D call. CDR3 size: 15 residues. Trimming cost V 2 bases and J 6 bases, with 16 bases left between them. Per germline, CDR1 MNHNS and CDR2 SASEGT.

CDR3 DNA: TGTGCCGTCCGGGACAGGGATATCACTGAAGCTTTCTTT. Protein sequence: CAVRDRDITEAFF. The chain couples TRBV19 to TRBJ1-1, with 9 bases that match TRBD1. Germline loops: CDR1 LNHDA, CDR2 SQIVND (reference sequence). J gave up 4 bases and V 11 bases, and 8 bases lay outside the gene matches. This CDR3 is 13 amino acids long.

This sequence joins TRBV2 and TRBJ1-1; the D is unclear. Trimming took 6 bases from V and 1 from J, leaving 9 bases between them. The V gene's germline CDR1 is SNHLY and CDR2 FYNNEI. This CDR3 has 13 residues. CDR3 region: CASSEQTNTEAFF. In nucleotides, the CDR3 is TGTGCCAGCAGCGAGCAAACGAACACTGAAGCTTTCTTT.

This chain links TRBV6-6 with TRBJ1-4; 8 bases fit TRBD1. CDR1 MNHNY and CDR2 SVGAGI come from the germline V gene (reference sequence). V dropped 7 bases and J dropped 7; count of bases not matched to a gene: 5. The CDR3 runs to 13 residues. The CDR3 region has the DNA TGTGCCAGCATGCGACAGGGGTTTGAAAAACTGTTTTTT. Translating gives CASMRQGFEKLFF.

The J gene is TRBJ2-3, the V gene TRBV7-2; 14 bases align to TRBD2. The germline gives CDR1 SGHTA, CDR2 FQGNSA. Unmatched junction bases numbered 8, after V lost 4 bases and J lost 8 bases. This CDR3 is built from 16 residues. As DNA, the CDR3 is TGTGCCAGCAGCTCGGGACTAGCGGGAGTTACCATTACGCAGTATTTT. It codes for CASSSGLAGVTITQYF.

The chain combines TRBV9 with TRBJ2-7; D might be TRBD2 (6 bases). This CDR3 has 14 amino acids. From germline, CDR1 is SGDLS and CDR2 YYNGEE. With 4 bases removed from V and 0 bases from J, the gap between germline ends came to 11 bases. The CDR3, as DNA: TGTGCCAGCAGCATTTCGGGAGACTCCTACGAGCAGTACTTC. Its protein product is CASSISGDSYEQYF.

The chain carries TRBV20-1 and TRBJ1-2; no definite D call. Per the germline V gene, CDR1 is DFQATT and CDR2 is SNEGSKA (reference sequence). CDR3 length equals 9 residues. CDR3 DNA sequence: TGCAGCGCCGGCTATGGCTACACCTTC. Translating it yields CSAGYGYTF.

The rearrangement uses TRBV6-1 and TRBJ2-3, with 9 bases that match TRBD1. V dropped 1 base and J dropped 3; count of bases not matched to a gene: 8. From germline, CDR1 is MNHNS and CDR2 SASEGT. CDR3 size: 17 residues. CDR3 protein: CASSEVLRQGGTDTQYF. The CDR3 DNA is TGTGCCAGCAGTGAAGTTTTGCGACAGGGGGGGACAGATACGCAGTATTTT.

V and J are TRBV5-4 and TRBJ2-3; 8 bases line up with TRBD2. The V and J ends lost 0 bases and 0 bases, in that order; junction bases with no gene match: 0. CDR1 is SGHNT, CDR2 YYREEE, per germline (reference sequence). This CDR3 is 15 amino acids long. CDR3 region: CASSLAGGSTDTQYF. CDR3 DNA sequence: TGTGCCAGCAGCTTGGCGGGAGGGAGCACAGATACGCAGTATTTT.

The chain has TRBV29-1 and TRBJ2-3; possible D gene TRBD2, 7 bases. Trimming pared 3 bases from V and 6 bases from J, leaving 16 bases between. Germline V lookup: CDR1 SQVTM, CDR2 ANQGSEA. CDR3 length equals 14 residues. The CDR3 nucleotides are TGCAGCGTTGACGCGGGGCGGGGGCTGGATACGCAGTATTTT. This translates into CSVDAGRGLDTQYF.

The rearrangement joins TRBV11-1 to TRBJ1-2, with a tentative D call TRBD1 (6 bases). The V and J ends lost 5 bases and 7 bases respectively, with 20 bases between them. CDR1 and CDR2 (germline): SGHAT, FQDESV (reference sequence). This CDR3 spans 15 amino acids. CDR3 bases: TGTGCCAGCAGCCCAGGGGACGGGTTCAGGAGTGGCTACACCTTC. The encoded protein is CASSPGDGFRSGYTF.

This chain uses TRBV19 with TRBJ2-5; TRBD1 might be the D (5 bases). The CDR3 contains 12 residues. Germline CDR1 and CDR2: LNHDA and SQIVND (reference sequence). Trimming shortened V by 9 bases and J by 5 bases, and 13 bases separated the two germline ends. CDR3 sequence: CASRSAGETQYF. The CDR3 bases are TGTGCCAGCCGCTCGGCAGGGGAGACCCAGTACTTC.

The V call is TRBV2, the J call TRBJ2-7, with D possibly being TRBD1 (5 bases). Trimming cost V 6 bases and J 3 bases, with 9 bases left between them. The CDR3 totals 12 residues. Germline V lookup: CDR1 SNHLY, CDR2 FYNNEI. The DNA for the CDR3 is TGTGCCAGCAGGACAGACATCTACGAGCAGTACTTC. Translated, it gives CASRTDIYEQYF. Combining the CDR3 with reference TRBV2 and TRBJ2-7 gives the whole variable domain EPEVTQTPSHQVTQMGQEVILRCVPISNHLYFYWYRQILGQKVEFLVSFYNNEISEKSEIFDDQFSVERPDGSNFTLKIRSTKLEDSAMYFCASRTDIYEQYFGPGTRLTVT.

The J gene is TRBJ2-3, the V gene TRBV27, with 13 bases matching TRBD2. CDR1 and CDR2 (germline): MNHEY, SMNVEV (reference sequence). V was clipped by 5 bases and J by 7 bases; unmatched bases: 12. The CDR3 consists of 17 residues. CDR3 protein: CASSLLGTSGIVNTQYF. CDR3 DNA sequence: TGTGCCAGCAGTCTTCTTGGGACTAGCGGGATTGTAAATACGCAGTATTTT.

The chain is built from TRBV5-4 and TRBJ1-2; D is possibly TRBD1 (6 bases). Deletions cut 4 bases from V and 6 bases from J, with 10 bases between. This CDR3 contains 12 residues. Germline V gene sequence: CDR1 SGHNT, CDR2 YYREEE (reference sequence). CDR3 loop: CASSPAGDGYTF. The CDR3, as DNA: TGTGCCAGCAGCCCAGCAGGGGATGGCTACACCTTC.

This rearrangement joins TRBV6-5 to TRBJ2-1; TRBD1 agrees at 9 bases. CDR3 length: 15 amino acids. V was pared by 6 bases and J by 3 bases, with 6 bases of the junction left unmatched. Germline CDR1 MNHEY, CDR2 SVGAGI. CDR3: CASSWTGVLYNEQFF. CDR3 nucleotide sequence: TGTGCCAGCAGCTGGACAGGGGTGCTCTACAATGAGCAGTTCTTC.

This chain uses TRBV2 with TRBJ2-5; TRBD1 aligns across 8 bases. Matching the DNA end better, TRBJ2-7 makes the J call doubtful. The CDR3 sequence is 13 residues long. The germline V gene has CDR1 SNHLY and CDR2 FYNNEI. DNA for the CDR3: TGTGCCGGCCGACAGGGGACTTCCTACGAGCAGTACTTC. Encoded protein: CAGRQGTSYEQYF.

The V and J genes are TRBV6-4 and TRBJ1-2; D is unresolved. CDR3 length equals 13 residues. V lost 10 bases and J 2 bases, leaving 14 bases between the germline ends. Germline V gives CDR1 MRHNA, CDR2 SNTAGT. The DNA for the CDR3 is TGTGCCATCCCGGGATCCTTCAACTATGGCTACACCTTC. Translating it yields CAIPGSFNYGYTF.

This clone was detected only a few times. V is TRBV2 and J is TRBJ1-5; 8 bases are shared with TRBD1. The CDR3 consists of 15 residues. V was pared by 2 bases and J by 7 bases, with 7 bases of the junction left unmatched. Germline-derived CDR1 and CDR2 are SNHLY and FYNNEI. This CDR3 is CASSERDRFVQPQHF. The CDR3 nucleotides read TGTGCCAGCAGTGAAAGGGACAGGTTCGTCCAGCCCCAGCATTTT.

The chain has TRBV6-5 and TRBJ1-2, with D uncertain. The CDR3 sequence is 14 residues long. The germline V and J ends were trimmed by 0 bases and 4 bases, with 9 bases remaining between them. Per germline, CDR1 MNHEY and CDR2 SVGAGI. The CDR3 reads CASSYSRGSYGYTF. The CDR3 region has the DNA TGTGCCAGCAGTTACTCTCGAGGTTCCTATGGCTACACCTTC.

V is TRBV10-2 and J is TRBJ1-2, with 7 bases aligning to TRBD1. This CDR3 has 13 residues. J gave up 1 base and V 6 bases, and 2 bases lay outside the gene matches. Per the germline V gene, CDR1 is WSHSY and CDR2 is SAAADI. The CDR3: CASRGQLNYGYTF. For the CDR3, the DNA is TGCGCCAGCAGGGGACAGCTTAACTATGGCTACACCTTC.

This chain links TRBV5-1 with TRBJ2-2; TRBD1 matches at 8 bases. J was trimmed by 6 bases and V by 2 bases; bases with no gene match: 9. This CDR3 has 16 residues. CDR1 SGHRS and CDR2 YFSETQ come from the germline V gene. CDR3 in amino acids: CASSLAGGRQAGELFF. The CDR3 DNA follows: TGCGCCAGCAGCTTAGCAGGGGGCCGGCAAGCCGGGGAGCTGTTTTTT.

The J gene is TRBJ2-1, the V gene TRBV25-1; tentatively, D is TRBD2 (5 bases). Germline V gene data show CDR1 as MGHDK and CDR2 as SYGVNS. The CDR3 length is 16 residues. V was pared by 1 base and J by 8 bases, with 18 bases between. The CDR3: CASSESLPPDGDEQFF. Here the CDR3 DNA reads TGTGCCAGCAGTGAATCCCTGCCACCGGACGGGGATGAGCAGTTCTTC.